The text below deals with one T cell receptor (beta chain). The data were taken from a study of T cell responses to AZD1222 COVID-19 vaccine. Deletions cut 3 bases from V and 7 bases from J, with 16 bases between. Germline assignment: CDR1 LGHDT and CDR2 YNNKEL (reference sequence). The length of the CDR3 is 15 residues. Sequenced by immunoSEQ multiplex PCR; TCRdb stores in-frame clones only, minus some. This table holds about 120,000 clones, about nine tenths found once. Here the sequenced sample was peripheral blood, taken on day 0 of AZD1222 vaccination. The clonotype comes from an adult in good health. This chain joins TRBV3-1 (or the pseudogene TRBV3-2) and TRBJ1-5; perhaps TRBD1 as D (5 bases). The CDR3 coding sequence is TGTGCCAGCAGCCATTGTTTCGGGGCTCGCCAGCCCCAGCATTTT. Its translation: CASSHCFGARQPQHF.